These 18 T cell receptor beta chains share one sample of origin, sequenced in a study of cytomegalovirus exposure and HLA in healthy donors. PCR employed 60 Vbeta and 13 Jbeta primers. The assay was immunoSEQ multiplex PCR, and TCRdb's table has in-frame clones only and misses some. The sample gives about 120,000 clones, 65% to 85% of which show up once; less than 3.5% is in the top ten. The material sequenced was PBMCs. The origin of the receptors is a middle-aged woman in good health and CMV-seropositive.

In nucleotides, the CDR3 is TGCAGCGGATCGACAGGGGAAGGCTACACCTTC. Protein sequence: CSGSTGEGYTF. The rearrangement links TRBV29-1 to TRBJ1-2, with 8 positions matching TRBD1. CDR1 is SQVTM and CDR2 is ANQGSEA in the germline V gene. The CDR3 runs to 11 residues. V dropped 7 bases and J dropped 8; count of bases not matched to a gene: 6.

V is TRBV13 and J is TRBJ2-1; 7 nucleotides align to TRBD1. The CDR3 loop spans 16 amino acids. The V segment lost 4 bases and the J segment 4 bases; nucleotides outside the gene matches: 10. Per germline, CDR1 PRHDT and CDR2 FYEKMQ (reference sequence). The CDR3: CASSSGQPKAYNEQFF. CDR3 in DNA: TGTGCCAGCAGCTCGGGACAGCCTAAAGCGTACAATGAGCAGTTCTTC.

This chain connects TRBV7-2 to TRBJ2-7, with 9 positions matching TRBD1. The germline CDR1 and CDR2 sequences are SGHTA and FQGNSA. The junction had 15 bases not matched to a gene; V was cut back by 3 bases and J by 12 bases. The CDR3 extends over 15 amino acids. This CDR3 is CASSFSGGTGPRWYF. CDR3 sequence (DNA): TGTGCCAGCAGCTTCTCGGGCGGGACAGGGCCTCGATGGTACTTC.

The J gene is TRBJ2-5, the V gene TRBV5-1; 15 bases are shared with TRBD2. CDR1 and CDR2 (germline): SGHRS, YFSETQ. Germline trimming cut 6 bases from V and 4 bases from J; bases unmatched to any gene: 7. The CDR3 runs to 16 residues. The CDR3 loop reads CASKERTSGGGETQYF. The CDR3 bases are TGCGCCAGCAAAGAGAGGACTAGCGGGGGGGGAGAGACCCAGTACTTC.

The V and J genes are TRBV5-4 and TRBJ1-1; D might be TRBD1 (5 bases). From germline, CDR1 is SGHNT and CDR2 YYREEE (reference sequence). This CDR3 contains 11 residues. The V and J ends lost 4 bases and 6 bases respectively, with 7 bases between them. The CDR3 is CASSGGAEAFF. The CDR3 DNA reads as TGTGCCAGCAGCGGAGGGGCTGAAGCTTTCTTT. The variable domain in full, completed from reference TRBV5-4 and TRBJ1-1, reads ETGVTQSPTHLIKTRGQQVTLRCSSQSGHNTVSWYQQALGQGPQFIFQYYREEENGRGNFPPRFSGLQFPNYSSELNVNALELDDSALYLCASSGGAEAFFGQGTRLTVV.

The rearrangement links TRBV5-4 to TRBJ1-1, with 8 bases lining up with TRBD1. The J segment lost 5 bases and the V segment lost 3 bases, leaving 3 bases of the junction unmatched. Per the germline V gene, CDR1 is SGHNT and CDR2 is YYREEE (reference sequence). The CDR3 runs to 13 residues. The CDR3 DNA sequence: TGTGCCAGCAGCTCCCACAGGGGGACTGAAGCTTTCTTT. Its translation is CASSSHRGTEAFF.

The chain employs TRBV27 and TRBJ2-3, with 9 bases identical to TRBD2. The V and J ends lost 2 bases and 0 bases, in that order; junction bases with no gene match: 6. The CDR3 runs 17 residues. Germline CDR1 reads MNHEY; CDR2 reads SMNVEV (reference sequence). The CDR3 protein is CASSLGVLAGSTDTQYF. DNA for the CDR3: TGTGCCAGCAGTTTAGGGGTTCTAGCGGGGAGCACAGATACGCAGTATTTT.

CDR3 region: CASSLRQSNQPQHF. The CDR3 DNA reads TGTGCCAGCTCACTGCGACAGAGCAATCAGCCCCAGCATTTT. This chain links TRBV18 with TRBJ1-5; possibly TRBD1 for D (5 bases). Trimming removed 4 bases at V and 1 base at J, with 8 bases between. The CDR3 covers 14 residues. Germline V gene data show CDR1 as KGHSH and CDR2 as LQKENI.

This clone was observed a handful of times. The rearrangement uses TRBV15 and TRBJ1-3; 7 bases line up with TRBD1. CDR3 length: 17 residues. The germline V gene encodes CDR1 LNHNV and CDR2 YYDKDF (reference sequence). The J segment lost 0 bases and the V segment lost 3 bases, leaving 8 bases of the junction unmatched. The CDR3 bases are TGTGCCACCAGCAGGTATTCGGGGACAGTCTCTGGAAACACCATATATTTT. It translates to CATSRYSGTVSGNTIYF. Drawing the rest from reference TRBV15 and TRBJ1-3, the complete variable domain is DAMVIQNPRYQVTQFGKPVTLSCSQTLNHNVMYWYQQKSSQAPKLLFHYYDKDFNNEADTPDNFQSRRPNTSFCFLDIRSPGLGDTAMYLCATSRYSGTVSGNTIYFGEGSWLTVV.

The V gene is TRBV7-2, the J gene TRBJ1-2, with D possibly matching TRBD1 (5 bases). V lost 2 bases to trimming and J lost 0 bases, with 16 bases between them. The CDR3 spans 17 residues. Germline CDR1 reads SGHTA; CDR2 reads FQGNSA. The CDR3 DNA is TGTGCCAGCAGCTTAAGCTTTGGGCAGGGTCCTAACTATGGCTACACCTTC. This translates into CASSLSFGQGPNYGYTF.

This clone was detected only once. The chain joins TRBV4-2 to TRBJ2-1; possible D gene TRBD1, 6 bases. Trimming cost V 0 bases and J 2 bases, with 11 bases left between them. Germline V gene sequence: CDR1 LGHNA, CDR2 YNFKEQ. The CDR3 has 16 residues. CDR3 protein: CASSQDGGPPYNEQFF. CDR3 nucleotides: TGTGCCAGCAGCCAAGATGGGGGCCCCCCCTACAATGAGCAGTTCTTC.

The chain has TRBV19 and TRBJ1-1, with D hard to call. Germline-derived CDR1 and CDR2 are LNHDA and SQIVND (reference sequence). The CDR3 consists of 17 residues. Trimming removed 0 bases at V and 11 bases at J, with 25 bases between. The CDR3 DNA is TGTGCCAGTAGTATAGATGATCAGGAGGGTCCTGTGTCCGTGGCTTTCTTT. This translates into CASSIDDQEGPVSVAFF.

The chain uses TRBV9 and TRBJ2-1; D may be TRBD2 (6 bases). Germline values: CDR1 SGDLS, CDR2 YYNGEE. The CDR3 contains 16 residues. V shed 0 bases and J shed 6 bases, with 16 bases lying between them. CDR3 loop: CASSVGDWLHGNEQFF. The CDR3 nucleotides are TGTGCCAGCAGCGTAGGGGACTGGCTCCATGGCAATGAGCAGTTCTTC.

This chain uses TRBV5-1 with TRBJ1-5, with TRBD1 matching 7 bases. CDR3 length: 15 residues. CDR1 is SGHRS and CDR2 is YFSETQ in the germline V gene. The V and J ends lost 0 bases and 6 bases, in that order; junction bases with no gene match: 6. The CDR3 coding sequence is TGCGCCAGCAGCTTGGCCGGGACAGTACCTCAGCCCCAGCATTTT. This encodes CASSLAGTVPQPQHF.

Of note for this clone: The identical CDR3 is also encoded by other nucleotide sequences in the sample. The chain joins TRBV7-9 to TRBJ1-5; 7 bases match TRBD1. There are 16 residues in the CDR3. Germline V lookup: CDR1 SEHNR, CDR2 FQNEAQ (reference sequence). With 1 base clipped from V and 5 bases from J, the junction kept 8 bases outside the gene matches. The CDR3 region is CASSLEGGETDQPQHF. The CDR3 bases are TGTGCCAGCAGCTTAGAAGGGGGCGAGACAGATCAGCCCCAGCATTTT.

V is TRBV29-1 and J is TRBJ2-5, with 7 bases identical to TRBD1. Germline loops: CDR1 SQVTM, CDR2 ANQGSEA. V was clipped by 5 bases and J by 2 bases; unmatched bases: 14. The CDR3 runs to 16 residues. In DNA form, the CDR3 reads TGCAGCGTTTATTTCCCAACAGGGGAAAGACAAGAGACCCAGTACTTC. Translated: CSVYFPTGERQETQYF.

The chain joins TRBV30 to TRBJ1-1; 11 bases are a match to TRBD1. With V trimmed by 5 bases and J by 5 bases, 10 bases remained unmatched. This CDR3 spans 15 amino acids. Looked up from germline, CDR1 is GTSNPN and CDR2 is SVGIG (reference sequence). The CDR3 DNA reads TGTGCCTGGTCTAAGAGAAGGGACAGGGGGACTGAAGCTTTCTTT. This encodes CAWSKRRDRGTEAFF.

J is TRBJ2-7 and V is TRBV4-3, with D tentatively TRBD1 (5 bases). This CDR3 region has 16 residues. V was clipped by 1 base and J by 3 bases, with 16 bases between them. Germline V gives CDR1 LGHNA, CDR2 YSLEER. The CDR3 sequence is CASSQGIKLQGYEQYF. CDR3 nucleotides: TGCGCCAGCAGCCAAGGGATAAAGTTGCAGGGCTACGAGCAGTACTTC.